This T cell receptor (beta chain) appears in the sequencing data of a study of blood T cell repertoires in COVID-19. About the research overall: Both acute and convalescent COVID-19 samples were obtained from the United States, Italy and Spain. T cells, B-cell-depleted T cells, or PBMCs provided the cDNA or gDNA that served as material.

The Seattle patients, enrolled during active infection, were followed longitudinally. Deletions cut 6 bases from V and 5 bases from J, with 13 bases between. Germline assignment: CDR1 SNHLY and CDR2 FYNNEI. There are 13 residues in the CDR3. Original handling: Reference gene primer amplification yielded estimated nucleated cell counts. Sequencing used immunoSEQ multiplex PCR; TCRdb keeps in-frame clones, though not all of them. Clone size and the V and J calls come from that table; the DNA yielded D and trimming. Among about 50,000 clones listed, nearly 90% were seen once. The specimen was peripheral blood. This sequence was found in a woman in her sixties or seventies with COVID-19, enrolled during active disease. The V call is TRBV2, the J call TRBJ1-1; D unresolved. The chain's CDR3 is CASSPAAGTEAFF. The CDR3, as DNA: TGTGCCAGCAGCCCCGCTGCGGGGACTGAAGCTTTCTTT. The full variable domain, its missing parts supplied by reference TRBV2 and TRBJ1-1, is EPEVTQTPSHQVTQMGQEVILRCVPISNHLYFYWYRQILGQKVEFLVSFYNNEISEKSEIFDDQFSVERPDGSNFTLKIRSTKLEDSAMYFCASSPAAGTEAFFGQGTRLTVV.